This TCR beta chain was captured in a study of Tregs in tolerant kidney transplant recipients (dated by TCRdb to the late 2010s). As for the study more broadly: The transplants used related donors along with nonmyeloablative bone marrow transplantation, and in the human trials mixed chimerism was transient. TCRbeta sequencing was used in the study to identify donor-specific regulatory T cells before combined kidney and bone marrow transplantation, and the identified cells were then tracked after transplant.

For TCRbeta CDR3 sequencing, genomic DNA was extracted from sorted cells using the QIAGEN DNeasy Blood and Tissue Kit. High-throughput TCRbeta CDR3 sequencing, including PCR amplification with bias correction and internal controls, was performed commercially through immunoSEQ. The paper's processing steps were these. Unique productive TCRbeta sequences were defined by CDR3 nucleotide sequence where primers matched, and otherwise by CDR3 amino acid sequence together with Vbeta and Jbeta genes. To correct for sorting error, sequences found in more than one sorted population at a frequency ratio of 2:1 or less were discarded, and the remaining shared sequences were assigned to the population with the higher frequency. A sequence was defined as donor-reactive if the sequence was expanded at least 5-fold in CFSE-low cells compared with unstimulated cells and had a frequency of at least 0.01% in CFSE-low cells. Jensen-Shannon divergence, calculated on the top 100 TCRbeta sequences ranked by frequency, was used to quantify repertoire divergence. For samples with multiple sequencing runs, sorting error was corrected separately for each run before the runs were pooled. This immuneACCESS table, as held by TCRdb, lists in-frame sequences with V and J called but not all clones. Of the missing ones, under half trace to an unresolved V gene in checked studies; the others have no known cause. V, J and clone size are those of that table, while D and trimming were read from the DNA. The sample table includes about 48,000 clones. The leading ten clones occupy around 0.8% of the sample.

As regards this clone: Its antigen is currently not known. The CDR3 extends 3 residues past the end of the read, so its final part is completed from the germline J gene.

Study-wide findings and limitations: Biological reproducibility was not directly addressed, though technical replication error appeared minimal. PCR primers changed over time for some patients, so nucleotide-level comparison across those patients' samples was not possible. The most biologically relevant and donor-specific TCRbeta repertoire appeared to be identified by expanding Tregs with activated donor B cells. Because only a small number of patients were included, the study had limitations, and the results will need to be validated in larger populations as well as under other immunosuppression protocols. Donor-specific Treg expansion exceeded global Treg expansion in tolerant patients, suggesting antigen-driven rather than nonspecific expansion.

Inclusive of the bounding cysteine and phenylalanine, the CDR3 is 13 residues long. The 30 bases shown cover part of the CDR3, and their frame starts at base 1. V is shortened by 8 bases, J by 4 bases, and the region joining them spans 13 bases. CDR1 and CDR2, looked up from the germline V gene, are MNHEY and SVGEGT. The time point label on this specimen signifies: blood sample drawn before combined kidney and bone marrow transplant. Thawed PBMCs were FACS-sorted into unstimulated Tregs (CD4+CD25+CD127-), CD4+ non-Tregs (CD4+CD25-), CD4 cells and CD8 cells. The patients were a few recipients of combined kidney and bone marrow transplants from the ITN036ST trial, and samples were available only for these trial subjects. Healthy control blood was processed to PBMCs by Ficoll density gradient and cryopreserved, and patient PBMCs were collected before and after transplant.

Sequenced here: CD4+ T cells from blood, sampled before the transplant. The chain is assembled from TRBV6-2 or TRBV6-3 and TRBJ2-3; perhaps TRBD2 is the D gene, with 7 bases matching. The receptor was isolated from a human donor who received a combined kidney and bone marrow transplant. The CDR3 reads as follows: CASGRGHSDTQYF. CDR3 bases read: TGTGCCAGCGGGAGGGGACATTCAGATACG.